The sequence of this T cell receptor (beta chain) was determined in a study of cytomegalovirus exposure and HLA in healthy donors (dated by TCRdb to about 2017). Notes on the research overall: An earlier analysis of about 560 of the donors reported approximately 280 Gb of sequence data and 90 million to 120 million unique TCR beta sequences obtained from approximately 180 million T cells. The study aimed to test whether signatures of past pathogen exposure could be identified by cataloging public T cell receptors. Class I and class II HLA loci were covered by the typing at four-digit resolution. In the later analysis, no new phenotypic data were used to find candidate immune exposures; instead, reliance was placed on TCR beta sequences and their occurrence across donors. Five DR-DQ haplotypes were handled as single units for association and clustering because linkage in the cohort was strong. All discovery cohort repertoires had been generated on a single sequencing platform. Of the 300 to 500 genotyped donors, over 80% were placed in the genetic ancestry cluster associated with self-reported Caucasian donors. A later genetic analysis took genome-wide SNP genotypes for about three fifths of the roughly 700 donors and used that subset as a discovery cohort. In an earlier analysis of 500 to 650 of the donors, high-throughput TCR beta sequencing was used to judge whether each TCR beta V gene segment behaved as functional or pseudogenic. About 310 gigabases of sequencing data and approximately 80 million unique TCR sequences were included in an early release covering roughly 600 HLA-typed donors. Along with the approximately 700-subject first cohort, a separate validation cohort of about 110 different subjects was used. Alongside the repertoire data, information on donor age, sex, ethnicity and CMV serostatus was compiled. A later analysis re-examined previously published TCR beta repertoires from hundreds of donors and added high-resolution HLA genotyping to investigate patterns of TCR occurrence. Using immunosequencing, the study profiled T cell repertoires from some 670 subjects and related those repertoires to cytomegalovirus serostatus. High-throughput TCR immunosequencing, statistical association of individual TCRs with disease status, and machine learning were combined to predict cytomegalovirus infection status. The number of donors typed differed by locus, with about 629-630 for A, B, C, DRB1 and DQB1, over 500 for DQA1, 600 to 610 for DPA1, and roughly 450 for DPB1. Among roughly 400 genotyped donors of the cohort, an average of roughly 230,000 unique TCR beta nucleotide sequences was sequenced per donor, of which 15% to 20% were non-productive.

The research as a whole found: Correlated functional status among segregating V segments might be attributable to linkage disequilibrium, but an unknown experimental factor could not be ruled out. A later genetic analysis associated a missense DCLRE1C variant with V-gene and J-gene trimming of TCR beta chains, and an independent cohort replicated the association. A later analysis associated approximately 17,000 TCR beta sequences with specific HLA alleles at a false discovery rate of 0.05. According to a later analysis, most CMV-associated TCR beta chains appeared to be HLA-restricted, and the HLA associations seemed to be driven largely by CMV exposure. The study gave a list of about 170 TCR beta chains associated with cytomegalovirus. Most TCR sequences were seen in very few donors, while some public TCRs were found in many individuals. Because the 87-base-pair reads could not distinguish some IMGT-functional V segments, including TRBV6-2 and TRBV6-3, those segments were excluded. About 17 rarely observed V segments, including chromosome 9 orphons, were excluded from the earlier analysis of approximately 500 of the donors because counts were too low. This cohort had only TCR beta chains sequenced, and the lack of alpha or paired-chain data limited which features could be detected. A cluster of highly shared sequence variants was judged likely to be a technical artifact of the sequencing pipeline. HLA typing was unavailable for some donors at each locus, so association tests used only the typed subset. Several of the top co-occurrence clusters appeared to be linked to parvovirus B19, influenza, CMV and Epstein-Barr virus, according to a later analysis. According to the authors, the approach could potentially be generalized to other disease states and immunological phenotypes. Immune exposure information for the cohort was limited to CMV serostatus. When HLA alleles, especially DR and DQ, strongly co-occurred, TCR associations were difficult to assign to individual alleles. In an earlier analysis of about 600 of the donors, most TCR beta V segments appeared in productive rearrangements about 90% or about 30% of the time, broadly matching IMGT annotations. According to a later analysis, TCR association rates differed among HLA loci, with DRB1 alleles showing the most associated TCRs and HLA-C alleles showing the fewest. According to a later genetic analysis, donors in an Asian-associated ancestry cluster had fewer N-insertions in productive TCRs than the approximately 630-donor mean. A later analysis found that HLA-associated TCR beta chains were more clonally expanded and had lower generation probabilities than equally common non-associated chains. Cytomegalovirus status was reported to be diagnosed by the classifier with high specificity and sensitivity in both the original and validation cohorts. A further reported finding was that TCR beta sequences accurately predicted the HLA-A and HLA-B alleles for most subjects in the first cohort. Presence/absence analyses assumed roughly uniform sequencing depth across donors, an assumption that may not hold. A few of the identified cytomegalovirus-associated TCR beta chains were confirmed in vitro to be specific for cytomegalovirus antigens.

Between the V and J ends, shortened by 6 bases and 4 bases respectively, the junction contains 15 bases. Inclusive of the bounding cysteine and phenylalanine, the CDR3 is 15 residues long. Only the CDR3 portion is preserved as DNA: 45 bases, with reading frame beginning at the first base. The germline V gene yields KGHSH for CDR1 and LQKENI for CDR2. Libraries were prepared through the immunoSEQ multiplex PCR assay. For the multiplex PCR, a mixture combining 60 forward primers for TCR Vbeta segments and 13 reverse primers for TCR Jbeta segments was used. The CDR3 region of rearranged TCR beta genes was amplified from genomic DNA with a multiplex PCR assay. Amplified TCR beta libraries were sequenced as 87-base-pair reads on the Illumina HiSeq System. The paper's data handling went like this. Across the roughly 700 repertoires, a later analysis counted roughly 77 million unique TCR beta chains, 8.5 million to 12 million of which were shared by at least two donors. Raw reads were error-corrected and collapsed into unique sequences by a nearest-neighbor algorithm in which closely related sequences were merged to remove PCR and sequencing errors. V, D and J gene segments were assigned by aligning CDR3 sequences to IMGT reference sequences. For a sequence to be retained, a match of at least six nucleotides to both a V gene segment and a J gene segment was required. Rearrangements were classified as productive when the CDR3 lacked stop codons and remained in frame with V and J, and all other rearrangements were classified as non-productive. CDR3 was defined according to IMGT convention as the region running from the second conserved V-encoded cysteine to the conserved J-encoded phenylalanine. The earlier analysis of about 570 of the donors excluded any sequence lacking an unambiguous match to a single V gene segment. In an earlier analysis of 450 to 700 of the donors, V segments were called functional above 56.7% productive rearrangements and were called segregating when the between-donor standard deviation exceeded 5%. A statistical classification framework was built to diagnose cytomegalovirus status from the catalog of TCR beta chain sequences. In a later analysis, TCR nucleotide sequences were compared against IMGT/GENE-DB human TR gene sequences so that V and J genes could be assigned. A later analysis assigned CDR3 sequences and most-parsimonious VDJ recombination scenarios with the TCRdist pipeline. In a later analysis, each TCR beta chain was defined by its CDR3 amino acid sequence together with its V-gene family, and reads lacking a unique V-gene family were excluded. As a way to deal with suspected cross-contamination and a sequencing artifact, a later analysis dropped nearly 600 nucleotide sequences that were highly shared and had low generation probability. In a later analysis, a clonal expansion index was calculated for each public chain from normalized within-repertoire ranks of inferred template counts. Generation probabilities in a later analysis came from a VDJ recombination model fitted to out-of-frame rearrangements, and those results were checked against IGoR. In a later analysis, TCR-TCR, TCR-HLA and TCR-CMV co-occurrence was scored with hypergeometric tests, and a repertoire-size bias correction was applied to TCR pairs. In a later analysis, false discovery rates were estimated by permuting HLA or CMV assignments 20 times. A later analysis grouped co-occurring TCRs with DBSCAN, adding TCRdist sequence similarity when clustering within HLA-allele-positive subsets. Co-occurrence clustering excluded repertoires with fewer than 30,000 or more than 120,000 public chains, plus five with anomalous nucleotide sharing. In TCRdb, the immuneACCESS table is reduced to in-frame sequences with V and J assigned. These tables do not hold every clone; where another copy was compared, an unresolved V gene accounts for under half, and the others remain unexplained. The V and J calls and clone size come from that table; D and trimming were worked out from the DNA. The table for this sample lists roughly 170,000 clones; approximately 71% of them were counted only once. The ten largest account for about 1.6% of the sample.

Points on this clone: Its antigen has not been determined. No clone much larger than this one lies a single base away; base qualities are absent.

The cohort consisted of 666 healthy bone marrow donors. At the time of sampling, every cohort member was nominally healthy, though immune exposures that went unrecorded were likely present. The donor tested CMV seronegative and was one of the 352 seronegative cohort members. Each donor provided a peripheral blood sample, and peripheral blood mononuclear cells were used for TCR beta sequencing. Genomic DNA extraction from the blood cell samples was performed with the Qiagen DNeasy Blood Extraction Kit. The sequencing sample was made of PBMCs. This sequence was found in a girl aged 10-17 years in good health and CMV-seronegative. In this chain, TRBV18 is recombined with TRBJ2-2, with TRBD1 as a weak D call on 6 bases. The CDR3 is CASSLKQGSTGELFF. The DNA reads as follows: TGTGCCAGCTCCCTCAAACAGGGTTCCACCGGGGAGCTGTTTTTT.